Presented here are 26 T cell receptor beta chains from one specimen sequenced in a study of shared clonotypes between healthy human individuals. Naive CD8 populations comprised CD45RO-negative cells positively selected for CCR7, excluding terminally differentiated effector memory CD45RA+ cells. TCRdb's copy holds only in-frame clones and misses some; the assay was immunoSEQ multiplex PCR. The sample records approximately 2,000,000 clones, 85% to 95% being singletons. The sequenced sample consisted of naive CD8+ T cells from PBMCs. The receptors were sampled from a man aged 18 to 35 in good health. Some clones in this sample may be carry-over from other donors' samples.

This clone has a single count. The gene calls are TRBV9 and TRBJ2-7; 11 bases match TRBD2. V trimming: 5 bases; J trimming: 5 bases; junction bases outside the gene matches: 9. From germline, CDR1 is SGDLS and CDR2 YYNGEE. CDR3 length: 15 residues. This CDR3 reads CASSGLAGGVHEQYF. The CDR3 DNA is TGTGCCAGCAGTGGACTAGCGGGCGGGGTTCACGAGCAGTACTTC.

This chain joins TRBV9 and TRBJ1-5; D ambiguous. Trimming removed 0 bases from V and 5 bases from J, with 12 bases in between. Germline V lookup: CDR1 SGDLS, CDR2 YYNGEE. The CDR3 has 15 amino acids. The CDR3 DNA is TGTGCCAGCAGCGTAGGAGGACGGCCCGATCAGCCCCAGCATTTT. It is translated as CASSVGGRPDQPQHF.

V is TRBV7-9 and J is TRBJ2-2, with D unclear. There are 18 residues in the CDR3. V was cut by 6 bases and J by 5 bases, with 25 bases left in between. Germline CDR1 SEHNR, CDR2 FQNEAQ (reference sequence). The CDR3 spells CASRSWSGLKSATGELFF. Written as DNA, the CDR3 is TGTGCCAGCAGGTCGTGGTCCGGGCTGAAGTCGGCGACCGGGGAGCTGTTTTTT.

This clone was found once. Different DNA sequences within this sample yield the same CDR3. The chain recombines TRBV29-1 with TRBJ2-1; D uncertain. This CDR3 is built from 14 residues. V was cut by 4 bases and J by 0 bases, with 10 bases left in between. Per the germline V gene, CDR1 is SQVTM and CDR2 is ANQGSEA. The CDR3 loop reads CSVVRRSSYNEQFF. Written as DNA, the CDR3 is TGCAGCGTTGTTAGGCGGAGCTCCTACAATGAGCAGTTCTTC.

The CDR3 DNA reads as TGCGCCAGCAGCACGAGCAGGGAGTCTAGCACTGAAGCTTTCTTT. This translates into CASSTSRESSTEAFF. V usage is TRBV5-1 and J usage is TRBJ1-1; TRBD1 is a possible D gene (5 bases). The length of the CDR3 is 15 residues. Trimming took off 4 bases at V and 4 bases at J, with 17 bases between the two ends. The germline gives CDR1 SGHRS, CDR2 YFSETQ.

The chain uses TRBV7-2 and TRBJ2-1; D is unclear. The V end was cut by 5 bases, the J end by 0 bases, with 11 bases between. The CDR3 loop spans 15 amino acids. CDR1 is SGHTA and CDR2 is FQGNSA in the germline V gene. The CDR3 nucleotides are TGTGCCAGCAGCCCCGCCGGTAGCTCCTACAATGAGCAGTTCTTC. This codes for CASSPAGSSYNEQFF.

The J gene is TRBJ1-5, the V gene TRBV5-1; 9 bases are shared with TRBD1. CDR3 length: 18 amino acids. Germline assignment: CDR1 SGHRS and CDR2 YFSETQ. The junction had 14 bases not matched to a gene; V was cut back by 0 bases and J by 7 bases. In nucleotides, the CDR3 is TGCGCCAGCAGCTTGGGGGTTCTCTCCGACAGGGGGAACCAGCCCCAGCATTTT. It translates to CASSLGVLSDRGNQPQHF.

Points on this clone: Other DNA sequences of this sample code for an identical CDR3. The CDR3 loop is CASSVGAGPYGYTF. For the CDR3, the DNA is TGTGCCAGCAGCGTAGGTGCGGGACCTTATGGCTACACCTTC. V and J are TRBV9 and TRBJ1-2; tentative D call: TRBD1 (5 bases). Trimming took 0 bases from V and 5 from J, leaving 11 bases between them. The CDR3 is made up of 14 amino acids. Per germline, CDR1 SGDLS and CDR2 YYNGEE.

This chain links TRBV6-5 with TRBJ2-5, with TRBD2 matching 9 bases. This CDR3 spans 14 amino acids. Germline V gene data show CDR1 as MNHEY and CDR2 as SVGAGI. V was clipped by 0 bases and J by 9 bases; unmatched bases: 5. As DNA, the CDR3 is TGTGCCAGCAGTTACTCTAGCGGGAGAGAATCCCAGTACTTC. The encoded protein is CASSYSSGRESQYF.

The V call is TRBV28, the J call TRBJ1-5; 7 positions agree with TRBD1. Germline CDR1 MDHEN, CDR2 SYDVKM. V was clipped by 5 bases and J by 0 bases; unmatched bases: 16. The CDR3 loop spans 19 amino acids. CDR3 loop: CASSPGTVTRRYSNQPQHF. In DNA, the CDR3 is TGTGCCAGCAGTCCTGGGACAGTCACTAGAAGGTATAGCAATCAGCCCCAGCATTTT.

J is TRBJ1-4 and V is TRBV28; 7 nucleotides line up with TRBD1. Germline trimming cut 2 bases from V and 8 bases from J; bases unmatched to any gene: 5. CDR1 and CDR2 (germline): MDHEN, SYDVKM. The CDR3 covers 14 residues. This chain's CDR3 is CASSLKGADEKLFF. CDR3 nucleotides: TGTGCCAGCAGTTTAAAGGGGGCGGACGAAAAACTGTTTTTT.

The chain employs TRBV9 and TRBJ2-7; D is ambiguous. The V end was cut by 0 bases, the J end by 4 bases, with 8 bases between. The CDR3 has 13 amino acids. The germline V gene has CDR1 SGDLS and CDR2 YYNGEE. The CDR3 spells CASSVDWGYEQYF. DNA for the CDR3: TGTGCCAGCAGCGTAGATTGGGGTTACGAGCAGTACTTC.

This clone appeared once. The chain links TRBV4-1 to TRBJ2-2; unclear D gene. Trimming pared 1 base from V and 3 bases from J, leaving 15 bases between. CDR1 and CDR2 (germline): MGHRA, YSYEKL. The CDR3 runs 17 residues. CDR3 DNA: TGCGCCAGCAGCCAAGGGGAAGGACGGGCTTACACCGGGGAGCTGTTTTTT. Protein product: CASSQGEGRAYTGELFF.

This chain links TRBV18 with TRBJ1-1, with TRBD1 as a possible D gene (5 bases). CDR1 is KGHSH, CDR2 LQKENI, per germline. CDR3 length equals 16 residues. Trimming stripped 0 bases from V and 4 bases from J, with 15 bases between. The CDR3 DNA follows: TGTGCCAGCTCACCACCTGGCCCAGGGAAGACCACTGAAGCTTTCTTT. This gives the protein CASSPPGPGKTTEAFF.

CDR3 region: CSVFLEGTEAFF. Here the CDR3 DNA reads TGCAGCGTTTTCCTCGAGGGCACTGAAGCTTTCTTT. This sequence joins TRBV29-1 and TRBJ1-1; no clear D. Germline V gene data show CDR1 as SQVTM and CDR2 as ANQGSEA. The V and J ends lost 5 bases and 4 bases respectively, with 11 bases between them. The CDR3 is 12 amino acids.

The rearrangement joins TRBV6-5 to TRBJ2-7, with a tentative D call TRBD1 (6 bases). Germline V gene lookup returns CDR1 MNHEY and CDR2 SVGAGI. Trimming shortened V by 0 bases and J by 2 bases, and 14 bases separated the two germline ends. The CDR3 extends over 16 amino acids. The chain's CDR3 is CASSYSTGGQTYEQYF. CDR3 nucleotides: TGTGCCAGCAGTTACTCGACTGGGGGCCAGACCTACGAGCAGTACTTC.

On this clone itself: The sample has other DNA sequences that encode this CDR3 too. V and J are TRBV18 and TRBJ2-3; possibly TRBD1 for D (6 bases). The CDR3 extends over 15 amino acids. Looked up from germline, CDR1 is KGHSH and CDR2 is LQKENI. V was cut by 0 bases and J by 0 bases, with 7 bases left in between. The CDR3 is CASSPPGASTDTQYF. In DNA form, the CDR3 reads TGTGCCAGCTCACCACCGGGGGCTAGCACAGATACGCAGTATTTT.

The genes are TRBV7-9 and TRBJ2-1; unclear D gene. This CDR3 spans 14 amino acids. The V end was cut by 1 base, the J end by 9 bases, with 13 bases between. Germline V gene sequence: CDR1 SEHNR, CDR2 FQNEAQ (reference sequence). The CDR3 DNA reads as TGTGCCAGCAGCTTAGTCGGGTCAGGTGGTGAGCAGTTCTTC. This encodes CASSLVGSGGEQFF. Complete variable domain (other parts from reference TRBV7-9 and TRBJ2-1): DTGVSQNPRHKITKRGQNVTFRCDPISEHNRLYWYRQTLGQGPEFLTYFQNEAQLEKSRLLSDRFSAERPKGSFSTLEIQRTEQGDSAMYLCASSLVGSGGEQFFGPGTRLTVL.

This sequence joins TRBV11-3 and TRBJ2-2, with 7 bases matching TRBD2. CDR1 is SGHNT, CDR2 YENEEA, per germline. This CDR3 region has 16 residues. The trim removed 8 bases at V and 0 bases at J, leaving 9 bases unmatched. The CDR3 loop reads CASGRAGFANTGELFF. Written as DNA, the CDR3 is TGTGCCAGCGGCCGAGCGGGGTTCGCGAACACCGGGGAGCTGTTTTTT.

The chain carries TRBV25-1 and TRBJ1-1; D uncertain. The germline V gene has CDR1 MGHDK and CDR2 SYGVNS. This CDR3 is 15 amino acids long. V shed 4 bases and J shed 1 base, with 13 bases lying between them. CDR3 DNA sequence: TGTGCCAGCAGTGCTGGAGGATCCCCGAACACTGAAGCTTTCTTT. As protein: CASSAGGSPNTEAFF. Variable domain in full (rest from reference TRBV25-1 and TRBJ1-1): EADIYQTPRYLVIGTGKKITLECSQTMGHDKMYWYQQDPGMELHLIHYSYGVNSTEKGDLSSESTVSRIRTEHFPLTLESARPSHTSQYLCASSAGGSPNTEAFFGQGTRLTVV.

CDR3 sequence reads: CASRGELDRGNYGYTF. The CDR3 nucleotides are TGTGCCAGCAGAGGGGAACTGGACAGGGGGAACTATGGCTACACCTTC. The V call is TRBV6-6, the J call TRBJ1-2; 10 bases fit TRBD1. The V gene end was trimmed by 6 bases and the J gene end by 2 bases; junction bases not matched to a gene: 9. This CDR3 region has 16 residues. Germline V gene lookup returns CDR1 MNHNY and CDR2 SVGAGI (reference sequence).

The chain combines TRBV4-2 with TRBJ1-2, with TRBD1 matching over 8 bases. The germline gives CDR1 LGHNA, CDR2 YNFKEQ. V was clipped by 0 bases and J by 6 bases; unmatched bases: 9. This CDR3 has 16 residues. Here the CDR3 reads CASSQDQGAGGNGYTF. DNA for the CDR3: TGTGCCAGCAGCCAAGATCAGGGGGCAGGGGGCAATGGCTACACCTTC.

The CDR3 is CASSLELAGLEQYF. CDR3 nucleotides: TGTGCCAGCAGTTTGGAACTAGCGGGATTAGAGCAGTACTTC. The chain couples TRBV28 to TRBJ2-7, with 10 bases identical to TRBD2. CDR3 length: 14 amino acids. Trimming at V came to 3 bases and at J to 7 bases, leaving 6 bases not matched to a gene. CDR1 and CDR2 (germline): MDHEN, SYDVKM.

The CDR3 reads CASSITPTGTYEQYF. Here the CDR3 DNA reads TGTGCCAGCAGTATCACCCCGACAGGAACCTACGAGCAGTACTTC. The chain has TRBV27 and TRBJ2-7, with D possibly being TRBD1 (6 bases). The V gene's germline CDR1 is MNHEY and CDR2 SMNVEV (reference sequence). The CDR3 extends over 15 amino acids. Trimming removed 5 bases at V and 2 bases at J, with 16 bases between.

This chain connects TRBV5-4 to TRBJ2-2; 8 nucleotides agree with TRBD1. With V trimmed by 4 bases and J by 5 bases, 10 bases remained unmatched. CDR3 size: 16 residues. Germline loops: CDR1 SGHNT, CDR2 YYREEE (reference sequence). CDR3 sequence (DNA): TGTGCCAGCAGCGATAGACAGGGGCTATCGACCGGGGAGCTGTTTTTT. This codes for CASSDRQGLSTGELFF.

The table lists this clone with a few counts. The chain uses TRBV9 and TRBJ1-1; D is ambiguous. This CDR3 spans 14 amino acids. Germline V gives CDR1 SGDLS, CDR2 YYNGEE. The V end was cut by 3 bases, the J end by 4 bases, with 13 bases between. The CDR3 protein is CASSGTVESTEAFF. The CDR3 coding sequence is TGTGCCAGCAGCGGAACTGTGGAGAGCACTGAAGCTTTCTTT.